Listed here are 16 T cell receptor beta chains from one sample, sequenced in a study of beta chain features in type 1 diabetes. cDNA synthesis used the whole RNA isolate, giving expressed TCRB sequences. Clones were sequenced by immunoSEQ multiplex PCR, and TCRdb holds only the in-frame ones, with some missing. Of around 300,000 clones listed, 8% are singletons. Sequenced material: central memory CD4+ T cells from blood. These receptors all come from a woman aged 18-29 years in good health.

This clone came up a few times. The chain carries TRBV29-1 and TRBJ1-1; D uncertain. CDR3 length: 14 residues. Germline CDR1 is SQVTM and CDR2 is ANQGSEA. Deletions cut 3 bases from V and 0 bases from J, with 11 bases between. Here the CDR3 reads CSVEKGRLNTEAFF. CDR3 DNA: TGCAGCGTTGAGAAAGGACGGCTGAACACTGAAGCTTTCTTT.

With regard to this clone: Additional DNA sequences in this sample encode the identical CDR3. In nucleotides, the CDR3 is TGTGCCAGCAGCTTAGCGCTAGCGGGGGGGCAAGAGACCCAGTACTTC. This codes for CASSLALAGGQETQYF. This rearrangement joins TRBV7-2 to TRBJ2-5; 12 nucleotides line up with TRBD2. With 0 bases clipped from V and 2 bases from J, the junction kept 1 base outside the gene matches. This CDR3 region has 16 residues. Germline lookup yields CDR1 SGHTA and CDR2 FQGNSA.

This clone was detected a few times. The DNA of the CDR3 is TGTGCCTTGACGCAAGGCTCTGGAAACACCATATATTTT. Translated, it gives CALTQGSGNTIYF. The chain carries TRBV30 and TRBJ1-3; the D is unclear. V was pared by 7 bases and J by 0 bases, with 10 bases between. Germline CDR1 is GTSNPN and CDR2 is SVGIG (reference sequence). The CDR3 spans 13 residues.

The V gene is TRBV9, the J gene TRBJ2-5, with 7 bases identical to TRBD1. The DNA end lines up better with TRBJ2-7; the J call may be wrong. Per germline, CDR1 SGDLS and CDR2 YYNGEE. This CDR3 has 13 residues. In nucleotides, the CDR3 is TGTGCCAGCAGCGTAGGGGACAGATACGAGCAGTACTTC. This codes for CASSVGDRYEQYF.

This clone was found a few times. This rearrangement joins TRBV19 to TRBJ2-1; 7 nucleotides agree with TRBD1. V lost 8 bases and J lost 0; bases outside the gene matches: 7. This CDR3 comprises 15 residues. CDR1 is LNHDA and CDR2 is SQIVND in the germline V gene (reference sequence). Written as DNA, the CDR3 is TGTGCCAGTGCCATGAAGGGGGCCTCCTACAATGAGCAGTTCTTC. Amino acids: CASAMKGASYNEQFF.

This clone was found a few times. In DNA, the CDR3 is TGTGCCAGCAGCTTAGTGGGGGACTCTAATTCACCCCTCCACTTT. This sequence encodes CASSLVGDSNSPLHF. The rearrangement joins TRBV11-2 to TRBJ1-6, with a tentative D call TRBD1 (5 bases). Germline CDR1 SGHAT, CDR2 FQNNGV. CDR3 size: 15 residues. Trimming took off 1 base at V and 6 bases at J, with 10 bases between the two ends.

The chain combines TRBV7-2 with TRBJ1-5; D not certain. Trimming removed 5 bases from V and 11 bases from J, with 16 bases in between. The CDR3 has 13 amino acids. Germline CDR1 SGHTA, CDR2 FQGNSA. The CDR3 DNA reads TGTGCCAGCAGCCGGGCCGCGGGTGAGTCCCAGCATTTT. Protein product: CASSRAAGESQHF.

The chain joins TRBV18 to TRBJ1-3; D gene unclear. Trimming removed 0 bases from V and 0 bases from J, with 3 bases in between. The CDR3 runs 14 residues. From germline, CDR1 is KGHSH and CDR2 LQKENI. For the CDR3, the DNA is TGTGCCAGCTCACCACCAGGCTCTGGAAACACCATATATTTT. Translated, it gives CASSPPGSGNTIYF.

This clone has only a few counts. The rearrangement uses TRBV21-1 and TRBJ1-5; the table's D call TRBD1 went unverified against the DNA. TRBV21-1 is assigned pseudogene status. This CDR3 region has 15 residues. The CDR3 nucleotides read TGTGCCAGCAGCAAGGGACGGCAGGGGGCTCAGCCCCAGCATTTT. Protein sequence: CASSKGRQGAQPQHF.

This clone has more than one count but fewer than ten. This rearrangement joins TRBV7-3 to TRBJ2-1; 12 nucleotides agree with TRBD2. Germline loops: CDR1 SGHTA, CDR2 FQGTGA. V dropped 3 bases and J dropped 4; count of bases not matched to a gene: 4. CDR3 size: 16 residues. Here the CDR3 reads CASSLPTSGGYNEQFF. The CDR3 DNA reads TGTGCCAGCAGCTTGCCGACTAGCGGGGGTTACAATGAGCAGTTCTTC.

The chain couples TRBV9 to TRBJ1-1; D unresolved. V was pared by 0 bases and J by 3 bases, with 6 bases between. This CDR3 is 13 amino acids long. The V gene's germline CDR1 is SGDLS and CDR2 YYNGEE. This chain's CDR3 is CASSVGHDTEAFF. The CDR3 nucleotides read TGTGCCAGCAGCGTAGGACATGACACTGAAGCTTTCTTT. Filled out from reference TRBV9 and TRBJ1-1, the complete variable domain reads DSGVTQTPKHLITATGQRVTLRCSPRSGDLSVYWYQQSLDQGLQFLIQYYNGEERAKGNILERFSAQQFPDLHSELNLSSLELGDSALYFCASSVGHDTEAFFGQGTRLTVV.

The chain combines TRBV11-3 with TRBJ2-7; D not certain. This CDR3 is built from 14 residues. The germline V gene encodes CDR1 SGHNT and CDR2 YENEEA. Trimming left V 6 bases short and J 1 base short, with 13 bases between. The chain's CDR3 is CASSAPRNSYEQYV. The DNA for the CDR3 is TGTGCCAGCAGTGCACCCCGTAATTCCTACGAGCAGTACGTC.

The chain links TRBV7-2 to TRBJ1-5; D not certain. This CDR3 is 13 amino acids long. V was trimmed by 4 bases and J by 6 bases, leaving 10 bases between them. Germline V gives CDR1 SGHTA, CDR2 FQGNSA. The CDR3 here is CASSYTYSQPQHF. CDR3 DNA: TGTGCCAGCAGCTACACGTACAGTCAGCCCCAGCATTTT.

CDR3: CASSIFFRASSYNEQFF. CDR3 nucleotide sequence: TGTGCCAGTAGTATCTTTTTCCGGGCAAGCTCCTACAATGAGCAGTTCTTC. The chain carries TRBV19 and TRBJ2-1; no clear D gene. This CDR3 comprises 17 residues. CDR1 LNHDA and CDR2 SQIVND come from the germline V gene (reference sequence). The germline V and J ends were trimmed by 3 bases and 0 bases, with 15 bases remaining between them.

The chain joins TRBV6-1 to TRBJ2-3; D uncertain. CDR1 MNHNS and CDR2 SASEGT come from the germline V gene. There are 16 residues in the CDR3. Trimming removed 2 bases from V and 2 bases from J, with 14 bases in between. CDR3 DNA: TGTGCCAGCAGTGAAAATTATCTAGAAACCACAGATACGCAGTATTTT. This codes for CASSENYLETTDTQYF.

This clone was observed a handful of times. This chain uses TRBV5-6 with TRBJ2-4, with 10 bases fitting TRBD2. This CDR3 contains 15 residues. Looked up from germline, CDR1 is SGHDT and CDR2 is YYEEEE. Unmatched junction bases numbered 8, after V lost 3 bases and J lost 8 bases. Here the CDR3 reads CASSSFSGRTYIQYF. The CDR3 bases are TGTGCCAGCAGCTCCTTTAGCGGGAGGACCTACATTCAGTACTTC.